This section outlines one T cell receptor (beta chain) sequence together with its context. What it recognizes is unknown. The data belong to a study of human T cells and chemical hapten exposure. Study-level background: Once 0.01% DPC had been applied to the upper back by patch test, readings were taken at 6 days.

One entry per CDR3 protein results from TCRdb running MiXCR on the RACE reads. Of just over 350,000 distinct CDR3 sequences listed, around 6% are singletons. Trimming removed 8 bases from V and 10 bases from J, with 24 bases in between. Germline assignment: CDR1 MNHEY and CDR2 SMNVEV (reference sequence). The CDR3 is 16 residues long. Overall study results and limits: Expanded TCR sets contained significantly more large CDR3 similarity clusters than controls.

Time point reported: patch test 2, 6 weeks after DPC sensitization. Specified treatment: therapeutic diphenylcyclopropenone sensitization with weekly scalp DPC. This chain links TRBV27 with TRBJ1-6, with D hard to call. This specimen was whole blood, taken in connection with sensitization to the hapten diphenylcyclopropenone (DPC). This receptor was obtained from a woman between 18 and 29 years old with alopecia areata. Some clones in this sample may be carry-over from other donors' samples. The DNA for the CDR3 is TGTGCCAGCGGGAGAATGCAGACGGGCAGGAGGTCACCCCTCCACTTT. It yields the protein CASGRMQTGRRSPLHF.